A single sample is the source of the 8 T cell receptor beta chains below, sequenced in a study of T cell responses to AZD1222 COVID-19 vaccine. Assay: immunoSEQ multiplex PCR; the TCRdb copy retains only in-frame clones and omits some. Among about 160,000 clones listed, roughly 94% were seen once. This sample comprised peripheral blood, obtained 28 days after the second AZD1222 dose. Receptor source: an adult who received the AZD1222 COVID-19 vaccine.

The rearrangement links TRBV4-1 to TRBJ1-1; D not certain. There are 17 residues in the CDR3. V gave up 2 bases and J gave up 5 bases, with 21 bases separating them. The germline CDR1 and CDR2 sequences are MGHRA and YSYEKL. CDR3 nucleotide sequence: TGCGCCAGCAGCCAACACCTCGGGGTGGGATCGAGGACTGAAGCTTTCTTT. This sequence encodes CASSQHLGVGSRTEAFF.

This rearrangement joins TRBV7-9 to TRBJ1-6, with TRBD1 matching 7 bases. The CDR3 runs 17 residues. Germline V gene sequence: CDR1 SEHNR, CDR2 FQNEAQ (reference sequence). The junction had 6 bases not matched to a gene; V was cut back by 2 bases and J by 2 bases. CDR3 protein: CASSLPQGEAYNSPLHF. The CDR3 DNA sequence: TGTGCCAGCAGCTTACCCCAGGGGGAAGCCTATAATTCACCCCTCCACTTT.

This clone was seen just once. The CDR3 loop reads CASSTSLHEQFF. CDR3 nucleotides: TGTGCCAGTAGTACTAGCTTGCATGAGCAGTTCTTC. V and J are TRBV19 and TRBJ2-1; TRBD2 is a possible D gene (5 bases). V was clipped by 4 bases and J by 8 bases, with 9 bases between them. The CDR3 is 12 residues long. The germline V gene encodes CDR1 LNHDA and CDR2 SQIVND (reference sequence).

The genes are TRBV10-3 and TRBJ2-1; D possibly uses TRBD1 or TRBD2 (7 bases each). CDR1 and CDR2 from the germline V gene are ENHRY and SYGVKD. CDR3 length equals 17 residues. The V end lost 10 bases, the J end lost 2 bases, and 24 bases lay between the germline ends. In nucleotides, the CDR3 is TGTGCCACCTGGGAGCCAGGGGGGGAGGGAGCCTACAATGAGCAGTTCTTC. Translation: CATWEPGGEGAYNEQFF.

V gene TRBV12-3 or TRBV12-4 combines with J gene TRBJ1-1; TRBD1 might be the D (6 bases). V was cut by 6 bases and J by 11 bases, with 19 bases left in between. CDR3 length: 13 amino acids. The CDR3 here is CASSATGRGQAFF. The CDR3 nucleotides are TGTGCCAGCAGCGCGACAGGTCGTGGTCAGGCTTTCTTT.

The chain joins TRBV7-8 to TRBJ1-1; TRBD1 matches at 9 bases. V was clipped by 5 bases and J by 0 bases; unmatched bases: 7. CDR3 size: 16 residues. Germline CDR1 SGHVS, CDR2 FQNEAQ. In DNA, the CDR3 is TGTGCCAGCAGCCCTGGGACAGGGCCTATGAACACTGAAGCTTTCTTT. Translation gives CASSPGTGPMNTEAFF.

The chain carries TRBV3-1 (or the pseudogene TRBV3-2) and TRBJ2-7; possible D gene TRBD1, 5 bases. The CDR3 sequence is 14 residues long. V gave up 7 bases and J gave up 3 bases, with 16 bases separating them. The germline V gene encodes CDR1 LGHDT and CDR2 YNNKEL (reference sequence). The CDR3 region has the DNA TGTGCCAGCACCCACAACCCTGACAGCTACGAGCAGTACTTC. It specifies CASTHNPDSYEQYF.

The chain joins TRBV18 to TRBJ1-1, with D perhaps TRBD1 (5 bases). There are 15 residues in the CDR3. CDR1 and CDR2 (germline): KGHSH, LQKENI. Trimming shortened V by 4 bases and J by 4 bases, and 16 bases separated the two germline ends. CDR3 in amino acids: CASSLQEGPGTEAFF. DNA of the CDR3: TGTGCCAGCTCACTCCAGGAGGGGCCGGGCACTGAAGCTTTCTTT.